The entry that follows covers one T cell receptor beta chain sequence. Measured with immunoSEQ multiplex PCR; TCRdb has only the in-frame clones, and not every one. The sample contains 500,000 to 750,000 clones, roughly 90% of which appear only once. This specimen comes from a study of shared T cell receptors in the human thymus. From germline, CDR1 is SGHRS and CDR2 YFSETQ. The germline V and J ends were trimmed by 1 base and 1 base, with 5 bases remaining between them. The CDR3 is 13 amino acids. The same specimen was also included in a second study, on human thymus T cells.

Sequences were obtained from thymocytes. The TCR originated in a boy less than two years old with a congenital heart defect. The rearrangement joins TRBV5-1 to TRBJ1-2; D call uncertain. The CDR3 sequence is CASSLRDNYGYTF. DNA for the CDR3: TGCGCCAGCAGCTTGAGAGATAACTATGGCTACACCTTC.